These 18 T cell receptor beta chains originate from one sample sequenced in a study of regulatory T cells in long-lasting Graves disease. Indicated time point: newly diagnosed GD, antithyroid drugs for less than 3 months. RNA extracted from PBMCs served as the sequencing template. According to the study, TCR beta libraries were built with iRepertoire HTBI primers and CDR3-region Arm-PCR. Each CDR3 protein gets one entry after TCRdb re-called the multiplex PCR reads with MiXCR. The sample lists about 620,000 distinct CDR3 sequences, roughly 15% seen once, with around 19% in the top ten. These data are also associated with another study on T cells in Graves' hyperthyroidism and ophthalmopathy.

This specimen was peripheral blood mononuclear cells (PBMCs), taken at new diagnosis, from a patient treated with antithyroid drugs. All receptors derive from a young woman with Graves disease.

The rearrangement uses TRBV6-1 and TRBJ2-3; 10 nucleotides line up with TRBD2. The CDR3 sequence is 16 residues long. CDR1 is MNHNS, CDR2 SASEGT, per germline. After removal of 3 bases from V and 3 bases from J, the junction contained 6 bases not matched to a gene. The CDR3 sequence is CASSEQAGGPTDTQYF. In DNA, the CDR3 is TGTGCCAGCAGTGAGCAAGCGGGAGGGCCGACAGATACGCAGTATTTT.

This sequence joins TRBV10-3 and TRBJ2-3, with D maybe TRBD2 (6 bases). V was clipped by 5 bases and J by 6 bases, with 21 bases between them. The length of the CDR3 is 16 residues. The germline gives CDR1 ENHRY, CDR2 SYGVKD. The chain's CDR3 is CAISKPGTPSGDTQYF. CDR3 nucleotide sequence: TGTGCCATCAGTAAACCCGGGACTCCCAGCGGGGATACGCAGTATTTT.

The table lists this clonotype with a few counts. V and J are TRBV25-1 and TRBJ1-5; 9 nucleotides align to TRBD1. V lost 6 bases to trimming and J lost 4 bases; unmatched junction nucleotides: 4. Germline-derived CDR1 and CDR2 are MGHDK and SYGVNS. This CDR3 has 14 residues. The CDR3 region is CASRGTGLNQPQHF. For the CDR3, the DNA is TGTGCCAGCAGGGGGACAGGGCTTAATCAGCCCCAGCATTTT.

This clonotype was detected many times. The V call is TRBV6-2 or TRBV6-3, the J call TRBJ2-3, with D perhaps TRBD2 (5 bases). Deletions cut 1 base from V and 1 base from J, with 6 bases between. CDR1 is MNHEY and CDR2 is SVGEGT in the germline V gene. This CDR3 comprises 14 residues. The CDR3 DNA reads as TGTGCCAGCAGTTACTTCGGGGGCACAGATACGCAGTATTTT. This sequence encodes CASSYFGGTDTQYF.

This clonotype was found many times. The rearrangement links TRBV6-1 to TRBJ1-1; possibly TRBD1 for D (5 bases). In germline, CDR1 is MNHNS, CDR2 SASEGT. V shed 6 bases and J shed 12 bases, with 17 bases lying between them. The CDR3 consists of 12 residues. CDR3 sequence (DNA): TGTGCCAGCAGCCCTCAGGGAATGCGGTCTTTCTTT. Translated: CASSPQGMRSFF.

A few counts support this clonotype. The rearrangement joins TRBV7-2 to TRBJ2-1, with TRBD2 matching 7 bases. Trimming removed 5 bases from V and 2 bases from J; junction bases left unmatched: 12. Per the germline V gene, CDR1 is SGHTA and CDR2 is FQGNSA. The CDR3 has 17 amino acids. The CDR3 sequence: CASSHPSSGPAYNEQFF. The CDR3 DNA is TGTGCCAGCAGCCACCCCTCTAGCGGTCCAGCCTACAATGAGCAGTTCTTC.

Ten or more counts support this clonotype. As DNA, the CDR3 is TGTGCCAGCAGCGTCCGGGACAGTTTGATCGAGCAGTACTTC. Its protein is CASSVRDSLIEQYF. This chain connects TRBV7-6 to TRBJ2-7; 7 nucleotides agree with TRBD1. The V gene end was trimmed by 5 bases and the J gene end by 6 bases; junction bases not matched to a gene: 10. The CDR3 loop spans 14 amino acids. The germline gives CDR1 SGHVS, CDR2 FNYEAQ.

Many counts were recorded for this clonotype. This chain links TRBV7-8 with TRBJ2-7; perhaps TRBD1 as D (6 bases). From germline, CDR1 is SGHVS and CDR2 FQNEAQ. Trimming pared 3 bases from V and 2 bases from J, leaving 8 bases between. The length of the CDR3 is 13 residues. The CDR3 DNA sequence: TGTGCCAGCAGCTTGGACAGAACCTACGAGCAGTACTTC. Residues: CASSLDRTYEQYF.

This clonotype has a handful of counts. The genes are TRBV29-1 and TRBJ2-5; D remains unclear. This CDR3 has 12 residues. Trimming took off 3 bases at V and 1 base at J, with 6 bases between the two ends. Germline-derived CDR1 and CDR2 are SQVTM and ANQGSEA. The CDR3 DNA reads as TGCAGCGTTGACAGTTTCCAAGAGACCCAGTACTTC. Translated: CSVDSFQETQYF.

The chain carries TRBV5-6 and TRBJ2-7; D is perhaps TRBD1 (5 bases). The V end lost 6 bases, the J end lost 0 bases, and 10 bases lay between the germline ends. Germline V lookup: CDR1 SGHDT, CDR2 YYEEEE. The CDR3 extends over 13 amino acids. DNA of the CDR3: TGTGCCAGCAAATGGACATACTCCTACGAGCAGTACTTC. This translates into CASKWTYSYEQYF.

This chain joins TRBV5-6 and TRBJ2-1; D is uncertain. CDR3 length equals 15 residues. CDR1 and CDR2 from the germline V gene are SGHDT and YYEEEE. V was trimmed by 0 bases and J by 6 bases, leaving 13 bases between them. The CDR3 loop is CASSLVSGKLNEQFF. The CDR3, as DNA: TGTGCCAGCAGCTTGGTATCCGGAAAACTCAATGAGCAGTTCTTC.

In this sample, this clonotype turned up many times. The CDR3 sequence: CASRPGATNNSPLHF. In DNA, the CDR3 is TGTGCCAGCAGACCCGGGGCGACCAATAATTCACCCCTCCACTTT. The chain links TRBV28 to TRBJ1-6; D may be TRBD1 (5 bases). Germline CDR1 is MDHEN and CDR2 is SYDVKM. This CDR3 has 15 residues. Trimming left V 6 bases short and J 5 bases short, with 14 bases between.

J is TRBJ1-2 and V is TRBV30; no clear D. V lost 5 bases and J 8 bases, leaving 15 bases between the germline ends. The CDR3 totals 12 residues. CDR1 GTSNPN and CDR2 SVGIG come from the germline V gene (reference sequence). The CDR3 reads CAWSSPGFGYTF. CDR3 coding DNA: TGTGCCTGGTCTTCGCCGGGGTTCGGCTACACCTTC.

The sample holds many counts of this clonotype. The rearrangement joins TRBV12-3 or TRBV12-4 to TRBJ2-1; perhaps TRBD1 as D (5 bases). The germline V and J ends were trimmed by 1 base and 6 bases, with 10 bases remaining between them. The CDR3 sequence is 14 residues long. The CDR3 here is CASSLVGRANEQFF. The CDR3, as DNA: TGTGCCAGCAGTTTAGTGGGCAGGGCCAATGAGCAGTTCTTC.

The rearrangement links TRBV19 to TRBJ2-1, with TRBD2 matching 11 bases. V was clipped by 6 bases and J by 6 bases; unmatched bases: 4. Germline V lookup: CDR1 LNHDA, CDR2 SQIVND (reference sequence). The CDR3 is 14 residues long. The chain's CDR3 is CASRGLAGVNEQFF. CDR3 DNA: TGTGCCAGTAGAGGACTAGCGGGCGTCAATGAGCAGTTCTTC.

The chain recombines TRBV10-3 with TRBJ2-4, with 7 bases matching TRBD2. The CDR3 has 12 residues. After removal of 3 bases from V and 14 bases from J, the junction contained 7 bases not matched to a gene. The V gene's germline CDR1 is ENHRY and CDR2 SYGVKD. CDR3 amino acids: CAISDRDYGEYF. The CDR3 bases are TGTGCCATCAGTGACCGGGACTACGGGGAGTACTTC.

The chain recombines TRBV2 with TRBJ2-7; D unresolved. Trimming shortened V by 7 bases and J by 7 bases, and 14 bases separated the two germline ends. The CDR3 consists of 12 residues. Germline V lookup: CDR1 SNHLY, CDR2 FYNNEI. For the CDR3, the DNA is TGTGCCAGCACTTACCAGGAGAGGGAGCAGTACTTC. It encodes CASTYQEREQYF.

The chain joins TRBV5-6 to TRBJ2-5, with D perhaps matching TRBD1 (5 bases). V was shortened by 4 bases and J by 2 bases, with 18 bases between the two germline ends. Germline-derived CDR1 and CDR2 are SGHDT and YYEEEE. CDR3 length equals 16 residues. The CDR3 region is CASSHDKGLRQETQYF. DNA for the CDR3: TGTGCCAGCAGCCATGACAAGGGGTTACGGCAAGAGACCCAGTACTTC. The entire variable domain, with the rest obtained from reference TRBV5-6 and TRBJ2-5, is as follows: DAGVTQSPTHLIKTRGQQVTLRCSPKSGHDTVSWYQQALGQGPQFIFQYYEEEERQRGNFPDRFSGHQFPNYSSELNVNALLLGDSALYLCASSHDKGLRQETQYFGPGTRLLVL.